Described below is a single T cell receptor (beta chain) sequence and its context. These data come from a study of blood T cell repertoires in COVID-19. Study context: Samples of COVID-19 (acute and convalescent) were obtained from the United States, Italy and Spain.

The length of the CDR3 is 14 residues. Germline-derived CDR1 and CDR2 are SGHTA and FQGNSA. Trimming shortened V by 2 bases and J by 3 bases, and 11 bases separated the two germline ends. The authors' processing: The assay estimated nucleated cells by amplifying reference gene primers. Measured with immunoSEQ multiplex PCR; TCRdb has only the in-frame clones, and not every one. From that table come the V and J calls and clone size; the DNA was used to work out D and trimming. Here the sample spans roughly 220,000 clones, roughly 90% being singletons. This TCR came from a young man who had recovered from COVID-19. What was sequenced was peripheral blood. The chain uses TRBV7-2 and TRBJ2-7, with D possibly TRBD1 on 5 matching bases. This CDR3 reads CASSLRDSLYEQYF. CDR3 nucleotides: TGTGCCAGCAGCTTAAGAGACAGCCTCTACGAGCAGTACTTC.